The T cell receptor (beta chain) described here comes from a study of blood T cell repertoires in COVID-19. Whole-study context: Donors in the United States, Italy and Spain gave samples during acute or convalescent COVID-19.

Authors' processing steps: Amplification of reference gene primers provided the estimated nucleated cell counts. Produced via immunoSEQ multiplex PCR; TCRdb's table is partial and in-frame only. The DNA gave D and trimming, while V, J and clone size come from that table. The top ten hold 3% to 4% of the sample, which has some 230,000 clones, over 75% seen once. Self-reported history from a screening survey and questionnaire set each donor's cohort. V was clipped by 0 bases and J by 3 bases, with 12 bases between them. The CDR3 consists of 15 residues. Germline CDR1 is MGHRA and CDR2 is YSYEKL. The clonotype comes from a woman aged 18-30 years in a cohort exposed to, infected with or recovered from COVID-19 (not recorded which). The specimen sequenced was PBMCs or T cells enriched from blood (not recorded which). The chain has TRBV4-1 and TRBJ2-7; possibly TRBD2 for D (5 bases). The DNA of the CDR3 is TGCGCCAGCAGCCAAGAAGGCGGGTTCGGCTACGAGCAGTACTTC. Amino acids: CASSQEGGFGYEQYF.